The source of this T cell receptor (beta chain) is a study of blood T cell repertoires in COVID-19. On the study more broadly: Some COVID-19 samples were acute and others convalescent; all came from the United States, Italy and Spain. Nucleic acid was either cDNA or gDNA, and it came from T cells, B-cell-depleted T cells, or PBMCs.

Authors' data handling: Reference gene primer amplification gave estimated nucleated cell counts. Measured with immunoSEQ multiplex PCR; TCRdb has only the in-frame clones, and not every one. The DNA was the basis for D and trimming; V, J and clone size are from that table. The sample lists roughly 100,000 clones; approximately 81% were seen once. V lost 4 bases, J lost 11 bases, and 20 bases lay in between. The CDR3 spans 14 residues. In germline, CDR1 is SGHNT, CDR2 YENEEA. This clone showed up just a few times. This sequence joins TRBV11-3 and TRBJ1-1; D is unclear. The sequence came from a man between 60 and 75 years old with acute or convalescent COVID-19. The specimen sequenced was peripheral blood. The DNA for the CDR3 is TGTGCCAGCAGCTATTATAGCCCGGAGGTAAAGGCTTTCTTT. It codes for CASSYYSPEVKAFF.